This T cell receptor (beta chain) stems from a study of immune cell composition in non-small cell lung cancer. This clone has just a few counts. What it binds is not known. Normal lung was sampled as far from the tumour as possible, at least 3 cm. DNA was extracted from unsorted cell suspensions stored frozen. Only in-frame clones appear in the TCRdb table, and some are missing; sequencing was by immunoSEQ multiplex PCR. The table lists 6,700 or so clones, less than 80% of them singletons. Study results and caveats: Dominant in vivo tumour-associated clones were not shown to share tumour-reactive sequences. Tumour TCR-beta clonality was not significantly tied to smoking pack-years.

Input material: non-adjacent lung tissue. This TCR derives from a human donor with non-small cell lung cancer.

The CDR3 region has the DNA TGTGCCAGCAGCTTGGTAGGGGGCGTCCCCTACGAGCAGTACTTC. Its protein product is CASSLVGGVPYEQYF. V usage is TRBV5-8 and J usage is TRBJ2-7, with 7 bases that match TRBD1. Trimming cost V 0 bases and J 2 bases; bases outside gene matches: 5. Germline V gives CDR1 SGHTS, CDR2 YDEGEE. The CDR3 is 15 amino acids.